Each of the 15 T cell receptor beta chains below was sequenced from the same sample in a study of T-cell memory formation after mild COVID-19. One entry per CDR3 protein, called by TCRdb with MiXCR from the 5' RACE reads. The sample has some 320,000 distinct CDR3 sequences, around 15% seen once; the top ten hold approximately 20%. Material for sequencing was PBMCs or a T cell subset sorted from them (not recorded which). These receptors were collected from a man between 18 and 35 years old who had mild COVID-19 (a few samples of this study predate the infection). Cell type and time point are not known.

The V call is TRBV12-5, the J call TRBJ2-1, with TRBD2 as a possible D gene (7 bases). The CDR3 sequence is 14 residues long. Trimming removed 3 bases from V and 6 bases from J, with 12 bases in between. CDR1 and CDR2 from the germline V gene are LGHNT and FRNRAP. The CDR3 DNA reads as TGTGCTAGTGGTTTCGCGGGGGCCTCCAATGAGCAGTTCTTC. Its translation is CASGFAGASNEQFF.

This clonotype was recorded a few times. This chain links TRBV11-2 with TRBJ1-1, with 7 positions matching TRBD1. Germline CDR1 and CDR2: SGHAT and FQNNGV. The CDR3 is 13 amino acids. Unmatched junction bases numbered 4, after V lost 5 bases and J lost 4 bases. The CDR3 region is CASSTGVSTEAFF. The CDR3 DNA reads as TGTGCCAGCAGCACAGGGGTGTCCACTGAAGCTTTCTTT.

This chain links TRBV7-2 with TRBJ2-5; 7 nucleotides line up with TRBD2. Germline CDR1 SGHTA, CDR2 FQGNSA. With V trimmed by 1 base and J by 3 bases, 5 bases remained unmatched. This CDR3 is 15 amino acids long. The CDR3 DNA is TGTGCCAGCAGCTTAGGGGGGGGAGGTGAAGAGACCCAGTACTTC. It is translated as CASSLGGGGEETQYF.

This clonotype was observed a handful of times. This chain uses TRBV6-2 or TRBV6-3 with TRBJ1-2; D may be TRBD1 (5 bases). CDR3 size: 16 residues. Germline V gene data show CDR1 as MNHEY and CDR2 as SVGEGT. Trimming shortened V by 7 bases and J by 4 bases, and 22 bases separated the two germline ends. CDR3 amino acids: CASISAPGLSSYGYTF. The CDR3, as DNA: TGTGCCAGCATTTCTGCACCGGGGCTAAGCTCCTATGGCTACACCTTC.

This clonotype was counted a few times. This chain links TRBV10-3 with TRBJ1-6; D gene uncertain. This CDR3 comprises 15 residues. Trimming removed 2 bases from V and 3 bases from J, with 8 bases in between. CDR1 and CDR2 from the germline V gene are ENHRY and SYGVKD. DNA of the CDR3: TGTGCCATCAGTGAGCCCCGGGGCTATAATTCACCCCTCCACTTT. Encoded protein: CAISEPRGYNSPLHF.

This clonotype is labeled large (0.1 to 1%). The CDR3 protein is CAISESRRFTEAFF. CDR3 in DNA: TGTGCCATCAGTGAGTCACGGAGGTTCACTGAAGCTTTCTTT. V is TRBV10-3 and J is TRBJ1-1; D gene uncertain. This CDR3 spans 14 amino acids. Germline V gives CDR1 ENHRY, CDR2 SYGVKD. V was shortened by 0 bases and J by 4 bases, with 9 bases between the two germline ends.

This clonotype was counted many times. The rearrangement links TRBV5-1 to TRBJ2-3; possible D gene TRBD1, 5 bases. CDR1 and CDR2 from the germline V gene are SGHRS and YFSETQ. There are 14 residues in the CDR3. The germline V and J ends were trimmed by 4 bases and 0 bases, with 9 bases remaining between them. This CDR3 reads CASSLGDSTDTQYF. As DNA, the CDR3 is TGCGCCAGCAGCCTAGGGGATAGCACAGATACGCAGTATTTT.

This clonotype was seen a handful of times. The chain employs TRBV20-1 and TRBJ1-4; D gene uncertain. CDR3 length: 14 residues. The germline gives CDR1 DFQATT, CDR2 SNEGSKA (reference sequence). V was trimmed by 0 bases and J by 5 bases, leaving 10 bases between them. The CDR3 coding sequence is TGCAGTGCTAGAGATCAGAGAGGGAATGAAAAACTGTTTTTT. It yields the protein CSARDQRGNEKLFF.

A few counts support this clonotype. CDR3 sequence reads: CASSYSSSGTDTQYF. CDR3 nucleotides: TGTGCCAGCAGTTACTCGTCTAGCGGCACAGATACGCAGTATTTT. This chain joins TRBV6-2 or TRBV6-3 and TRBJ2-3; TRBD2 is a possible D gene (6 bases). CDR3 size: 15 residues. The germline V gene encodes CDR1 MNHEY and CDR2 SVGEGT. Between the trimmed V and J ends, which lost 0 bases and 1 base, there was a span of 8 bases.

This clonotype was observed a few times. The chain is built from TRBV15 and TRBJ2-1; D may be TRBD1 or TRBD2 (5 bases each). The CDR3 runs to 12 residues. V gave up 4 bases and J gave up 9 bases, with 10 bases separating them. Germline V gives CDR1 LNHNV, CDR2 YYDKDF (reference sequence). CDR3 residues: CATSTTGGEQFF. CDR3 in DNA: TGTGCCACCAGCACGACTGGGGGTGAGCAGTTCTTC.

The J gene is TRBJ1-5, the V gene TRBV29-1; D may be TRBD1 (5 bases). Germline V lookup: CDR1 SQVTM, CDR2 ANQGSEA. Trimming left V 6 bases short and J 1 base short, with 10 bases between. The CDR3 sequence is 13 residues long. The CDR3 bases are TGCAGCGTCTCTGAGGGGAGCAATCAGCCCCAGCATTTT. It codes for CSVSEGSNQPQHF.

The chain has TRBV19 and TRBJ2-5; D might be TRBD1 (6 bases). Per the germline V gene, CDR1 is LNHDA and CDR2 is SQIVND (reference sequence). V was pared by 11 bases and J by 3 bases, with 16 bases between. The CDR3 is 13 amino acids. CDR3 protein: CASGTWDKETQYF. The CDR3 DNA sequence: TGTGCCTCCGGGACATGGGACAAAGAGACCCAGTACTTC.

The J gene is TRBJ1-2, the V gene TRBV11-2, with D possibly TRBD1 on 5 matching bases. Germline CDR1 is SGHAT and CDR2 is FQNNGV. V lost 1 base, J lost 7 bases, and 10 bases lay in between. The CDR3 extends over 13 amino acids. CDR3 DNA sequence: TGTGCCAGCAGCTTAGGTACAGGATTTGGCTACACCTTC. Residues: CASSLGTGFGYTF.

Only one count was recorded for this clonotype. The chain combines TRBV19 with TRBJ2-3; 7 bases line up with TRBD2. This CDR3 region has 16 residues. Trimming took 4 bases from V and 4 from J; bases not matched to a gene: 11. Per the germline V gene, CDR1 is LNHDA and CDR2 is SQIVND (reference sequence). The CDR3 region has the DNA TGTGCCAGTAGTAACAAGCGGGGAGGTTATCCAGATACGCAGTATTTT. This translates into CASSNKRGGYPDTQYF.

The chain has TRBV5-1 and TRBJ2-7; 8 nucleotides match TRBD1. The V segment lost 0 bases and the J segment 7 bases; nucleotides outside the gene matches: 15. Germline CDR1 SGHRS, CDR2 YFSETQ. The CDR3 consists of 17 residues. CDR3 loop: CASSLAPTGAGSGEQYF. CDR3 sequence (DNA): TGCGCCAGCAGCTTGGCCCCGACAGGGGCAGGCAGTGGTGAGCAGTACTTC.